Listed below are T cell receptor beta chains from one sample, sequenced in a study of cytomegalovirus exposure and HLA in healthy donors. Data came from immunoSEQ multiplex PCR; TCRdb stores just in-frame clones and leaves some out. The top ten hold roughly 1.2% of the sample, which has roughly 300,000 clones, around 90% seen once. Sequencing was performed on PBMCs. The receptors were gathered from a young woman in good health and CMV-seropositive. CDR3s include the opening cysteine and the closing phenylalanine or tryptophan. Each record gives: V gene, D gene, CDR3 length, J gene, CDR3 protein. A D gene is named only where the DNA matches it firmly.

>TRBV7-9|.|13|TRBJ1-2
CASRPTLAGSYTF
>TRBV9|TRBD1|15|TRBJ2-7
CASSPLRTGEYEQYF
>TRBV30|.|12|TRBJ1-1
CAWSPGGTEAFF
>TRBV13|.|13|TRBJ2-3
CASSLGLTDTQYF
>TRBV5-6|.|12|TRBJ2-2
CASSLVVGELFF
>TRBV4-2|.|15|TRBJ1-1
CASSQADSMNTEAFF
>TRBV7-2|TRBD2|17|TRBJ2-5
CASSLAHRGGLGETQYF
>TRBV1|.|16|TRBJ2-1
CTSSHCGLAGDNEQFF
>TRBV28|.|16|TRBJ2-7
CASSGRVEHLGYEQYF
>TRBV27|.|13|TRBJ2-1
CASSRTGFSEQFF
>TRBV6-5|TRBD1|15|TRBJ1-4
CASSYPGQGNEKLFF
>TRBV29-1|.|13|TRBJ2-7
CSVDQDGPYEQYF
>TRBV29-1|.|13|TRBJ1-1
CSVVEGLNTEAFF
>TRBV7-9|.|14|TRBJ1-1
CASSLALGNTEAFF
>TRBV6-4|TRBD2|16|TRBJ2-2
CASSAQAGVGTGELFF
>TRBV7-9|.|13|TRBJ2-1
CASSSRQNPEQFF
>TRBV29-1|TRBD2|18|TRBJ2-7
CSVEVRIGSSGATYEQYF
>TRBV29-1|TRBD1|15|TRBJ1-5
CSGGRRTGGNQPQHF
>TRBV4-2|TRBD2|13|TRBJ2-7
CASSQGLASEQYF
>TRBV25-1|.|13|TRBJ1-2
CASSESFNYGYTF
>TRBV7-3|.|13|TRBJ1-5
CASSLSLGEPQHF
>TRBV6-1|.|12|TRBJ1-5
CASRPLWEPQHF
>TRBV9|.|13|TRBJ2-1
CASSVGVSNEQFF
>TRBV15|.|14|TRBJ2-5
CATSSGTGRETQYF
>TRBV27|.|14|TRBJ1-1
CASSLLVLGAEAFF
>TRBV7-3|TRBD2|17|TRBJ2-1
CASSLFPSSGGSREQFF
>TRBV4-3|TRBD2|15|TRBJ2-7
CASSTGLASAYEQYF
>TRBV5-4|.|12|TRBJ1-2
CASSLARGGYTF
>TRBV5-1|.|15|TRBJ1-4
CASSFTGRHNEKLFF
>TRBV2|.|15|TRBJ2-3
CASSVGGGPANTQYF
>TRBV5-1|.|13|TRBJ1-2
CASSFGQLYGYTF
>TRBV28|.|17|TRBJ1-4
CASSLGRGIGTNEKLFF
>TRBV5-1|.|13|TRBJ2-1
CASSLDGYNEQFF
>TRBV7-9|TRBD2|19|TRBJ2-3
CASSFGVEKGREAPDTQYF
>TRBV25-1|TRBD1|14|TRBJ2-3
CASSGQGQGDTQYF
>TRBV27|.|15|TRBJ2-1
CASRSLVSSYNEQFF
>TRBV25-1|TRBD1|14|TRBJ2-7
CASSGGQGDYEQYF